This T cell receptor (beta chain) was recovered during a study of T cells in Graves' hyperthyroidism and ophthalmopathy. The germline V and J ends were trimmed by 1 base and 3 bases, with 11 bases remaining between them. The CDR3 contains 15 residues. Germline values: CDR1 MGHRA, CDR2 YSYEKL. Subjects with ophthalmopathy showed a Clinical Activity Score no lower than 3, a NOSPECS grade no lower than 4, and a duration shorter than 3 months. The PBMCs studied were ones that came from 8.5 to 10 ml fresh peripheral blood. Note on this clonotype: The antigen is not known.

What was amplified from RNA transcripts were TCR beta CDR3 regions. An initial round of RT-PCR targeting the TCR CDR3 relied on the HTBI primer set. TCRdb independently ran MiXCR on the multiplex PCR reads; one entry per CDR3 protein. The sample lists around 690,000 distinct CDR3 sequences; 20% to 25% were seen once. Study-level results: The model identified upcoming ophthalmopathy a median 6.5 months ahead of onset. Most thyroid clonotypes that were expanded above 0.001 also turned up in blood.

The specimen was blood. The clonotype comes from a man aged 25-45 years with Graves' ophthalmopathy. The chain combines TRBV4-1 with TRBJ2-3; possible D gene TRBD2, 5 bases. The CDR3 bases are TGCGCCAGCAGCCAAGCACGGGGTTCGACAGATACGCAGTATTTT. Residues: CASSQARGSTDTQYF.